Here is one TCR beta chain with its context. Its antigen remains unidentified. No clone much larger than this one lies a single base away; base qualities are absent. The entry originates in a study of CD8+ T cells in alopecia areata listed by TCRdb under 2018. Background on the whole study: Treated patients were enrolled in an open-label pilot trial of oral tofacitinib, 5 to 10 mg twice daily, for moderate-to-severe alopecia areata. Biopsies were taken from tofacitinib-treated patients at baseline and again at 4 and 24 weeks into treatment, and several of those patients also had a later scalp biopsy. Tofacitinib was given for 6 to 18 months, followed by 6 months of follow-up off drug to assess delayed response and recurrence. Scalp clonality was compared across normal scalp (n=4), patchy alopecia areata scalp (n=8), and alopecia totalis/universalis scalp (n=8). On the human side, TCRbeta sequencing was run on scalp tissue and on sorted CD4+ and CD8+ peripheral blood T cells from healthy controls and from alopecia areata patients with either patchy or totalis/universalis disease. In treated patients, disease severity was measured using the SALT score, which gives the percentage of scalp surface area affected. RNA was extracted with the PAXgene miRNA kit for fixed scalp, the miRNeasy kit for PBMCs, and the RNeasy kit for mouse skin. The study used high-throughput TCRbeta sequencing to examine T cell clonal expansion in alopecia areata, in both the C3H/HeJ mouse model and human patients. immunoSEQ multiplex PCR using 35 Vbeta forward primers and 13 Jbeta reverse primers was used to amplify TCRbeta CDR3 regions. The paper as a whole reports these results and caveats: Tofacitinib significantly lowered scalp clonality and the number of expanded CD8+ clones among the top 100 scalp clones. Unlike mouse skin, which is dominated by gammadelta T cells, normal human skin has resident alphabeta T cells that are also sequenced, and this complicates analysis of the scalp TCR repertoire. Higher clonality and more expanded CD8+ clones were observed in lesional scalp than in normal scalp, particularly in alopecia totalis/universalis, a finding suggestive of antigenic drive. Shared TCR sequences between patients were less evident than in mice, which may be partly attributable to HLA diversity in the patient population. The treated cohort was small, with a single nonresponder, so links between baseline CD8+ expansion and response need larger studies. During tofacitinib treatment, many expanded lesional clones remained in scalp and blood, and this persistence may partly explain relapse after treatment is stopped.

For CDR1 and CDR2, the germline V gene (reference sequence) lists GTSNPN and SVGIG. V loses 0 bases of germline sequence and J loses 5 bases, and the interval between the two ends is 4 bases. The cysteine opens and the phenylalanine closes a CDR3 of 11 amino acids. Only the CDR3 region is kept as DNA, spanning 33 bases read in frame from base 1. In the paper's terms, the time point label means: four to five weeks on oral tofacitinib. Read against the paper, the sample's treatment or condition label means: oral pan-JAK inhibitor, 5-10 mg twice daily. Lesional scalp punch biopsies and peripheral blood were collected from alopecia areata patients. PBMCs were isolated by density centrifugation and stained for CD3, CD4 and CD8, and CD4+ and CD8+ T cells were sorted on a FACSAria. The library was produced with the immunoSEQ multiplex PCR assay. RNA was extracted from all samples and reverse transcribed into cDNA, which served as template for TCR sequencing. First-strand cDNA was synthesized using SuperScript III with a 2:1 mix of oligo-dT and random hexamers. A synthetic immune receptor repertoire was used to measure amplification bias, and any remaining bias was corrected computationally. The authors' pipeline ran thus. Raw reads were preprocessed to remove errors, and CDR3 was defined by IMGT conventions from the conserved cysteine to phenylalanine. Clonality was computed by normalizing Shannon entropy by log2 of the number of productive unique TCRs and subtracting the result from 1. Whether scalp clones were CD4 or CD8 was inferred by matching scalp TCRbeta sequences against CD4 and CD8 repertoires sorted from blood. In its TCRdb copy, this immuneACCESS table keeps in-frame sequences only and misses some clones. Where compared with another copy, unresolved V genes explain less than half of these, and the others have no known cause. V, J and clone size reflect that table, while D and trimming were determined from the DNA. Within this sample are some 150,000 clones, with about 88% of them counted one time only. The ten largest account for about 13% of the sample.

The sequence joins TRBV30 to TRBJ1-1; there is no confident call for the D gene. This sequence was found in a human donor with alopecia areata. The material was CD8+ T cells sorted from blood, obtained at week 4, from a patient treated with tofacitinib. The DNA is TGTGCCTGGAGTGTAGGGACTGAAGCTTTCTTT. Translated, it reads CAWSVGTEAFF.